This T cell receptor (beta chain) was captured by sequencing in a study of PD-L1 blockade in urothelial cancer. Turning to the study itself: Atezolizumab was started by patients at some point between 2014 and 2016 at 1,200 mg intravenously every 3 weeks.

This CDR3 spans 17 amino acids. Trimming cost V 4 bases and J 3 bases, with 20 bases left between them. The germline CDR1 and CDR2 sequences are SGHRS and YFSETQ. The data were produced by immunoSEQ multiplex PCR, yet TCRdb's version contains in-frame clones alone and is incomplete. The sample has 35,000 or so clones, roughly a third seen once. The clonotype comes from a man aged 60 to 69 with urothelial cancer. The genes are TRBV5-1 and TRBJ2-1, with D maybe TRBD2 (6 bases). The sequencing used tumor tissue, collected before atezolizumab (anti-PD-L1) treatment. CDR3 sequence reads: CASSENLASKVYNEQFF. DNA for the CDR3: TGCGCCAGCAGCGAGAACCTAGCGTCTAAGGTCTACAATGAGCAGTTCTTC.